One and the same sample provided the 5 T cell receptor beta chains below, sequenced in a study of human T cells and chemical hapten exposure. The sample's time point: patch test 2, 6 weeks after DPC sensitization. Treatment specified: therapeutic diphenylcyclopropenone sensitization with weekly scalp DPC. Via MiXCR, TCRdb re-called the RACE reads, giving one row per CDR3 protein. In the table there are tens of thousands of distinct CDR3 sequences, less than 10% of which are singletons. Here the sequenced sample was whole blood, taken in connection with sensitization to the hapten diphenylcyclopropenone (DPC). The receptors shown here come from a woman between 45 and 60 years old with alopecia areata. Some clones in this sample may be carry-over from other donors' samples.

The chain combines TRBV7-9 with TRBJ2-1, with 10 nucleotides matching TRBD2. The V segment lost 5 bases and the J segment 0 bases; nucleotides outside the gene matches: 7. CDR3 size: 17 residues. Germline assignment: CDR1 SEHNR and CDR2 FQNEAQ (reference sequence). The CDR3 nucleotides read TGTGCCAGCAGCCCCTCTAGCGGGAGCTCCTCCTACAATGAGCAGTTCTTC. Translated: CASSPSSGSSSYNEQFF.

This chain uses TRBV6-2 or TRBV6-3 with TRBJ1-1, with D unresolved. The V gene's germline CDR1 is MNHEY and CDR2 SVGEGT. CDR3 length: 13 residues. V was shortened by 2 bases and J by 8 bases, with 12 bases between the two germline ends. The CDR3 DNA reads TGTGCCAGCAGTTACCCGGATGTCAGGGAAGCTTTCTTT. Translating it yields CASSYPDVREAFF.

This clonotype was recorded many times. The rearrangement links TRBV5-1 to TRBJ2-7; a weak D match, TRBD1 (6 bases). Germline lookup yields CDR1 SGHRS and CDR2 YFSETQ. CDR3 size: 15 residues. V was shortened by 0 bases and J by 5 bases, with 15 bases between the two germline ends. The CDR3 sequence is CASSLGQASADEQYF. CDR3 in DNA: TGCGCCAGCAGCTTGGGACAGGCCTCCGCAGACGAGCAGTACTTC. The complete variable domain, with remaining parts taken from reference TRBV5-1 and TRBJ2-7, reads KAGVTQTPRYLIKTRGQQVTLSCSPISGHRSVSWYQQTPGQGLQFLFEYFSETQRNKGNFPGRFSGRQFSNSRSEMNVSTLELGDSALYLCASSLGQASADEQYFGPGTRLTVT.

The sample holds a few counts of this clonotype. This sequence joins TRBV6-4 and TRBJ1-2; D gene unclear. Germline CDR1 and CDR2: MRHNA and SNTAGT. V was clipped by 5 bases and J by 8 bases, with 18 bases between them. This CDR3 is built from 14 residues. This CDR3 is CASSRLGRTRGYTF. The DNA for the CDR3 is TGTGCCAGCAGTCGGCTGGGCCGGACGCGCGGCTACACCTTC.

This clonotype was seen a handful of times. The DNA of the CDR3 is TGTGCCAGCAGTTTTTATAGCGGGGGGAACAATGAGCAGTTCTTC. It is translated as CASSFYSGGNNEQFF. The V and J genes are TRBV28 and TRBJ2-1; TRBD2 aligns across 10 bases. J was trimmed by 5 bases and V by 3 bases; bases with no gene match: 4. The CDR3 has 15 residues. Germline CDR1 and CDR2: MDHEN and SYDVKM.